Following are 7 T cell receptor beta chains from one sample sequenced in a study of regulatory T cells in long-lasting Graves disease. Time point reported: persistent/refractory GD, antithyroid drugs over 5 years with positive TRAb. PBMC RNA was the source of the TCR library. Through Arm-PCR of CDR3 regions and iRepertoire HTBI primers, TCR beta libraries were built. TCRdb processed the multiplex PCR reads anew with MiXCR; each CDR3 protein has one entry. This sample carries 400,000 to 500,000 distinct CDR3 sequences, around 20% of them seen once, and the ten largest clones take more than 13%. The sequencing used peripheral blood mononuclear cells (PBMCs), collected when the disease was refractory, from a patient treated with antithyroid drugs. The receptors stem from a female donor with Graves disease.

This rearrangement joins TRBV20-1 to TRBJ2-1; D unclear. This CDR3 is built from 13 residues. The germline V and J ends were trimmed by 0 bases and 6 bases, with 9 bases remaining between them. Germline V lookup: CDR1 DFQATT, CDR2 SNEGSKA (reference sequence). In DNA form, the CDR3 reads TGCAGTGCTAGAGATGAGTTAGCCAATGAGCAGTTCTTC. It is translated as CSARDELANEQFF.

In this sample, this clonotype turned up many times. This chain links TRBV3-1 with TRBJ2-6; D ambiguous. Trimming took off 1 base at V and 4 bases at J, with 8 bases between the two ends. The germline CDR1 and CDR2 sequences are LGHDT and YNNKEL (reference sequence). This CDR3 contains 15 residues. CDR3 protein: CASSQAVIGANVLTF. CDR3 sequence (DNA): TGTGCCAGCAGCCAAGCGGTAATCGGGGCCAACGTCCTGACTTTC.

The rearrangement uses TRBV3-1 and TRBJ1-1; D possibly corresponds to TRBD1 (5 bases). The CDR3 spans 14 residues. V was cut by 0 bases and J by 10 bases, with 15 bases left in between. In germline, CDR1 is LGHDT, CDR2 YNNKEL (reference sequence). The CDR3 here is CASSQDLRGELAFF. The CDR3 nucleotides read TGTGCCAGCAGCCAAGATCTACGGGGCGAACTAGCTTTCTTT. The variable domain in full, completed from reference TRBV3-1 and TRBJ1-1, reads DTAVSQTPKYLVTQMGNDKSIKCEQNLGHDTMYWYKQDSKKFLKIMFSYNNKELIINETVPNRFSPKSPDKAHLNLHINSLELGDSAVYFCASSQDLRGELAFFGQGTRLTVV.

In its sample, this clonotype was seen a few times. The chain is built from TRBV7-9 and TRBJ2-7; tentative D call: TRBD2 (6 bases). Germline-derived CDR1 and CDR2 are SEHNR and FQNEAQ (reference sequence). V lost 3 bases to trimming and J lost 4 bases, with 13 bases between them. CDR3 size: 14 residues. Here the CDR3 reads CASSFLAEGYEQYF. CDR3 nucleotides: TGTGCCAGCAGCTTTTTAGCGGAGGGATACGAGCAGTACTTC. The complete variable domain, with remaining parts taken from reference TRBV7-9 and TRBJ2-7, reads DTGVSQNPRHKITKRGQNVTFRCDPISEHNRLYWYRQTLGQGPEFLTYFQNEAQLEKSRLLSDRFSAERPKGSFSTLEIQRTEQGDSAMYLCASSFLAEGYEQYFGPGTRLTVT.

V is TRBV28 and J is TRBJ2-3; the D gene is possibly TRBD1 (6 bases). CDR1 and CDR2 from the germline V gene are MDHEN and SYDVKM. This CDR3 spans 14 amino acids. V gave up 3 bases and J gave up 4 bases, with 11 bases separating them. CDR3 residues: CASSLMDRADTQYF. CDR3 coding DNA: TGTGCCAGCAGTTTGATGGACAGAGCAGATACGCAGTATTTT. The full variable domain, completed using reference TRBV28 and TRBJ2-3, is DVKVTQSSRYLVKRTGEKVFLECVQDMDHENMFWYRQDPGLGLRLIYFSYDVKMKEKGDIPEGYSVSREKKERFSLILESASTNQTSMYLCASSLMDRADTQYFGPGTRLTVL.

Regarding this clonotype: An end of the junction differs from the germline gene, which may be a read error. The rearrangement uses TRBV28 and TRBJ1-5, with D possibly being TRBD1 (5 bases). CDR1 is MDHEN, CDR2 SYDVKM, per germline. The CDR3 sequence is 16 residues long. The CDR3 loop reads CASSSGRGLSSQPQHF. CDR3 nucleotide sequence: TGTGCCAGCAGTTCGGGGAGGGGTTTGAGCAGTCAGCCCCAGCATTTT.

This clonotype was detected ten times or more. The chain combines TRBV18 with TRBJ2-7, with D possibly matching TRBD1 (6 bases). CDR1 and CDR2 from the germline V gene are KGHSH and LQKENI. The CDR3 extends over 14 amino acids. V was cut by 0 bases and J by 3 bases, with 9 bases left in between. The CDR3 region is CASSPPGQIYEQYF. The DNA for the CDR3 is TGTGCCAGCTCACCACCGGGACAAATCTACGAGCAGTACTTC.